These 24 T cell receptor beta chains came from one sample sequenced in a study of identical twins. One entry per CDR3 protein, called by TCRdb with MiXCR from the 5' RACE reads. The sample has 500,000 or so distinct CDR3 sequences; roughly a fifth are singletons. These same data were also listed under a study on T cells expressing NK-cell markers.

Sequenced sample: CD4+ T cells sorted from blood. All receptors derive from a woman between 18 and 30 years old in good health.

The CDR3 here is CSVYRGGGYTF. The CDR3 region has the DNA TGCAGTGTTTACAGGGGAGGAGGCTACACCTTC. The chain couples TRBV20-1 to TRBJ1-2; TRBD1 agrees at 7 bases. The CDR3 extends over 11 amino acids. Looked up from germline, CDR1 is DFQATT and CDR2 is SNEGSKA (reference sequence). J gave up 8 bases and V 7 bases, and 7 bases lay outside the gene matches.

This clonotype was seen a single time. The rearrangement joins TRBV25-1 to TRBJ2-5, with a possible D match to TRBD2 (5 bases). CDR1 and CDR2 from the germline V gene are MGHDK and SYGVNS. The V end was cut by 1 base, the J end by 7 bases, with 16 bases between. This CDR3 has 15 residues. CDR3 protein: CASSELVPQAGTQYF. The CDR3 DNA reads as TGTGCCAGCAGTGAATTGGTCCCCCAGGCGGGGACCCAGTACTTC.

The chain is built from TRBV7-3 and TRBJ2-3; TRBD2 matches at 12 bases. Looked up from germline, CDR1 is SGHTA and CDR2 is FQGTGA. J gave up 6 bases and V 5 bases, and 12 bases lay outside the gene matches. The CDR3 consists of 17 residues. The CDR3 loop is CASSPRRTSGALDTQYF. The CDR3, as DNA: TGTGCCAGCAGCCCCCGCCGGACTAGCGGGGCTTTGGATACGCAGTATTTT. The whole variable domain, remainder taken from reference TRBV7-3 and TRBJ2-3, is GAGVSQTPSNKVTEKGKYVELRCDPISGHTALYWYRQSLGQGPEFLIYFQGTGAADDSGLPNDRFFAVRPEGSVSTLKIQRTERGDSAVYLCASSPRRTSGALDTQYFGPGTRLTVL.

The DNA of the CDR3 is TGCAGTGCTAGAGAAAGCGGATTTGAAGCTTTCTTT. Translating gives CSARESGFEAFF. The rearrangement links TRBV20-1 to TRBJ1-1; unclear D gene. The CDR3 spans 12 residues. The germline V gene has CDR1 DFQATT and CDR2 SNEGSKA (reference sequence). The ends were cut back, 0 bases at V and 7 bases at J, with 9 bases in the middle.

The chain links TRBV5-5 to TRBJ2-3, with D possibly TRBD1 on 6 matching bases. The germline V gene has CDR1 SGHKS and CDR2 YYEKEE (reference sequence). The V end lost 0 bases, the J end lost 1 base, and 12 bases lay between the germline ends. The CDR3 extends over 16 amino acids. This chain's CDR3 is CASSLVGTSRTDTQYF. The CDR3, as DNA: TGTGCCAGCAGCTTGGTTGGGACAAGTCGCACAGATACGCAGTATTTT.

This clonotype was detected many times. The chain combines TRBV29-1 with TRBJ2-7; 9 positions agree with TRBD1. V was clipped by 4 bases and J by 5 bases; unmatched bases: 9. The CDR3 length is 14 residues. From germline, CDR1 is SQVTM and CDR2 ANQGSEA. The DNA for the CDR3 is TGCAGCGTTGGGGACCGGGACAGGGTCCACGAGCAGTACTTC. It translates to CSVGDRDRVHEQYF.

This clonotype was counted at least ten times. V usage is TRBV7-9 and J usage is TRBJ1-1; 11 bases align to TRBD1. The CDR3 totals 16 residues. Germline-derived CDR1 and CDR2 are SEHNR and FQNEAQ (reference sequence). Trimming took 5 bases from V and 4 from J; bases not matched to a gene: 9. CDR3 in amino acids: CASSPGQGGRVTEAFF. CDR3 nucleotides: TGTGCCAGCAGCCCGGGACAGGGGGGTAGGGTCACTGAAGCTTTCTTT.

A few counts support this clonotype. V usage is TRBV20-1 and J usage is TRBJ2-7, with D hard to call. Trimming took off 5 bases at V and 3 bases at J, with 8 bases between the two ends. Germline loops: CDR1 DFQATT, CDR2 SNEGSKA (reference sequence). This CDR3 has 11 amino acids. CDR3 residues: CSASDLYEQYF. The CDR3 nucleotides are TGCAGTGCTTCGGACCTCTACGAGCAGTACTTC.

The table lists this clonotype with a few counts. J is TRBJ2-7 and V is TRBV7-9; TRBD1 agrees at 10 bases. The ends lost 1 base at V and 6 bases at J; junction bases unmatched: 3. The germline CDR1 and CDR2 sequences are SEHNR and FQNEAQ (reference sequence). The CDR3 contains 14 residues. CDR3 loop: CASSLEWTGGEQYF. For the CDR3, the DNA is TGTGCCAGCAGCTTAGAATGGACAGGGGGCGAGCAGTACTTC.

This clonotype was seen ten or more times. This chain uses TRBV12-3 or TRBV12-4 with TRBJ1-5; 9 positions agree with TRBD1. This CDR3 region has 13 residues. The trim removed 6 bases at V and 10 bases at J, leaving 7 bases unmatched. In nucleotides, the CDR3 is TGTGCCAGCAGCCCTTGGGACAGGGTTCCCCAGCATTTT. This sequence encodes CASSPWDRVPQHF.

The chain uses TRBV11-3 and TRBJ2-1, with 8 positions matching TRBD1. V lost 3 bases to trimming and J lost 12 bases; unmatched junction nucleotides: 7. The CDR3 consists of 13 residues. The germline gives CDR1 SGHNT, CDR2 YENEEA. The CDR3 region is CASSFVDRGPQFF. The CDR3 DNA is TGTGCCAGCAGCTTTGTTGACAGGGGCCCGCAGTTCTTC.

The table lists this clonotype with a few counts. The chain employs TRBV19 and TRBJ2-1; weak D call: TRBD1 (6 bases). The ends were cut back, 4 bases at V and 10 bases at J, with 8 bases in the middle. The CDR3 is 11 amino acids. Germline CDR1 LNHDA, CDR2 SQIVND (reference sequence). CDR3 region: CASSTGTEQFF. The CDR3 DNA follows: TGTGCCAGTAGTACCGGGACAGAGCAGTTCTTC.

The chain couples TRBV27 to TRBJ2-1; 11 positions agree with TRBD2. Germline V gives CDR1 MNHEY, CDR2 SMNVEV (reference sequence). Trimming at V came to 2 bases and at J to 4 bases, leaving 4 bases not matched to a gene. CDR3 length: 16 residues. The CDR3 here is CASSLRLAGRYNEQFF. CDR3 nucleotide sequence: TGTGCCAGCAGTTTAAGACTAGCGGGGCGATACAATGAGCAGTTCTTC.

The chain is built from TRBV6-5 and TRBJ1-1; D unresolved. The CDR3 extends over 15 amino acids. Trimming removed 1 base at V and 0 bases at J, with 9 bases between. CDR1 and CDR2 from the germline V gene are MNHEY and SVGAGI. The CDR3 is CASSYFSQMNTEAFF. The CDR3 DNA follows: TGTGCCAGCAGTTACTTCTCTCAGATGAACACTGAAGCTTTCTTT.

V and J are TRBV29-1 and TRBJ1-1; 7 bases agree with TRBD1. V lost 0 bases and J lost 8; bases outside the gene matches: 3. Germline-derived CDR1 and CDR2 are SQVTM and ANQGSEA. This CDR3 has 12 residues. This chain's CDR3 is CSVEEGGPEAFF. The CDR3 DNA sequence: TGCAGCGTTGAAGAAGGGGGCCCCGAAGCTTTCTTT.

The CDR3 sequence is CASSPGMNQPQHF. CDR3 DNA: TGTGCCAGCAGTCCCGGGATGAATCAGCCCCAGCATTTT. The rearrangement joins TRBV7-3 to TRBJ1-5, with unresolved D. Germline lookup yields CDR1 SGHTA and CDR2 FQGTGA. Between the trimmed V and J ends, which lost 6 bases and 4 bases, there was a span of 10 bases. The CDR3 extends over 13 amino acids.

This clonotype was observed a few times. The chain uses TRBV29-1 and TRBJ1-2; maybe TRBD1 (5 bases). The CDR3 is 15 amino acids. Germline values: CDR1 SQVTM, CDR2 ANQGSEA. Trimming took 2 bases from V and 3 from J, leaving 16 bases between them. CDR3 residues: CSVEPGYLGYYGYTF. The CDR3 coding sequence is TGCAGCGTTGAACCAGGGTATTTGGGTTACTATGGCTACACCTTC. Variable domain in full (rest from reference TRBV29-1 and TRBJ1-2): SAVISQKPSRDICQRGTSLTIQCQVDSQVTMMFWYRQQPGQSLTLIATANQGSEATYESGFVIDKFPISRPNLTFSTLTVSNMSPEDSSIYLCSVEPGYLGYYGYTFGSGTRLTVV.

This clonotype was found a few times. The chain is built from TRBV12-3 or TRBV12-4 and TRBJ2-4; 16 positions match TRBD2. V was clipped by 2 bases and J by 0 bases; unmatched bases: 10. The CDR3 length is 21 residues. The CDR3 spells CASSLTISGTSGRVAKNIQYF. The CDR3 DNA is TGTGCCAGCAGTTTAACCATTTCTGGGACTAGCGGGAGGGTAGCCAAAAACATTCAGTACTTC.

V is TRBV20-1 and J is TRBJ1-6; D is possibly TRBD1 (5 bases). The CDR3 runs to 15 residues. Per the germline V gene, CDR1 is DFQATT and CDR2 is SNEGSKA (reference sequence). V lost 7 bases and J lost 2, with 15 bases in between. CDR3: CSVRQFPAYNSPLHF. The CDR3 nucleotides are TGCAGTGTTCGACAGTTTCCTGCCTATAATTCACCCCTCCACTTT.

This clonotype came up many times. The V gene is TRBV12-3 or TRBV12-4, the J gene TRBJ2-2, with D possibly being TRBD1 or TRBD2 (6 bases each). This CDR3 spans 14 amino acids. Trimming stripped 10 bases from V and 7 bases from J, with 19 bases between. CDR3: CATSRREGGGELFF. The CDR3 bases are TGTGCCACCTCCCGGCGGGAAGGGGGCGGGGAGCTGTTTTTT.

The chain employs TRBV7-2 and TRBJ2-2; 7 nucleotides align to TRBD2. The trim removed 6 bases at V and 6 bases at J, leaving 13 bases unmatched. The CDR3 is 16 residues long. CDR1 and CDR2 (germline): SGHTA, FQGNSA. This chain's CDR3 is CASRKGGGRIAGELFF. In DNA form, the CDR3 reads TGTGCCAGCAGGAAAGGCGGCGGGAGAATAGCCGGGGAGCTGTTTTTT.

This sequence joins TRBV20-1 and TRBJ2-3; D gene uncertain. V lost 2 bases to trimming and J lost 2 bases, with 8 bases between them. Looked up from germline, CDR1 is DFQATT and CDR2 is SNEGSKA (reference sequence). The CDR3 is 13 amino acids. The CDR3 sequence: CSARITATDTQYF. The CDR3 coding sequence is TGCAGTGCTAGAATAACTGCCACAGATACGCAGTATTTT.

This chain joins TRBV7-9 and TRBJ1-5; 7 bases align to TRBD1. Germline CDR1 SEHNR, CDR2 FQNEAQ (reference sequence). V was pared by 6 bases and J by 6 bases, with 8 bases of the junction left unmatched. There are 14 residues in the CDR3. The CDR3 protein is CASSDGQASQPQHF. CDR3 DNA sequence: TGTGCCAGCAGTGACGGACAGGCAAGTCAGCCCCAGCATTTT.

This chain uses TRBV2 with TRBJ2-3; D is possibly TRBD2 (5 bases). From germline, CDR1 is SNHLY and CDR2 FYNNEI. Trimming cost V 5 bases and J 0 bases, with 9 bases left between them. The CDR3 length is 14 residues. This CDR3 reads CASSWTPSTDTQYF. As DNA, the CDR3 is TGTGCCAGCAGTTGGACTCCTAGCACAGATACGCAGTATTTT.